The 28 T cell receptor beta chains reported below all come from one sample, sequenced in a study of T cell repertoires in cytomegalovirus infection. From the reads, TCRdb called clonotypes with MiXCR, one entry per CDR3 protein. The repertoire holds under 200,000 distinct CDR3 sequences, with approximately 9.6% as singletons. Sequences were obtained from PBMCs. These receptor sequences come from a human donor in good health (CMV status not recorded). Some clones in this sample may be carry-over from other donors' samples.

The chain combines TRBV19 with TRBJ1-5; tentative D call: TRBD1 (5 bases). Germline lookup yields CDR1 LNHDA and CDR2 SQIVND (reference sequence). This CDR3 comprises 14 residues. V lost 7 bases and J lost 3, with 13 bases in between. The CDR3 bases are TGTGCCAGTAATTTGGGACGGCCCAATCAGCCCCAGCATTTT. Its translation is CASNLGRPNQPQHF.

This clonotype was counted many times. V and J are TRBV6-4 and TRBJ2-2; D gene ambiguous. Trimming removed 4 bases from V and 0 bases from J, with 12 bases in between. The CDR3 runs 16 residues. Germline CDR1 reads MRHNA; CDR2 reads SNTAGT. CDR3 region: CASSVVENSNTGELFF. CDR3 DNA sequence: TGTGCCAGCAGTGTGGTTGAAAACTCGAACACCGGGGAGCTGTTTTTT.

The chain has TRBV5-1 and TRBJ1-1; D not certain. The CDR3 extends over 14 amino acids. Trimming shortened V by 1 base and J by 4 bases, and 11 bases separated the two germline ends. In germline, CDR1 is SGHRS, CDR2 YFSETQ. In DNA, the CDR3 is TGCGCCAGCAGCTTGCAACTGGGCCGCACTGAAGCTTTCTTT. Translated: CASSLQLGRTEAFF.

This clonotype was counted between two and nine times. The chain combines TRBV7-2 with TRBJ1-4, with D unresolved. V gave up 1 base and J gave up 0 bases, with 12 bases separating them. The CDR3 is 17 amino acids. Germline V CDR1 and CDR2: SGHTA, FQGNSA. The CDR3 spells CASSLGRFGATNEKLFF. As DNA, the CDR3 is TGTGCCAGCAGCTTAGGCCGGTTTGGAGCAACTAATGAAAAACTGTTTTTT.

At least ten counts were recorded for this clonotype. The genes are TRBV30 and TRBJ2-1, with D maybe TRBD1 (5 bases). The germline CDR1 and CDR2 sequences are GTSNPN and SVGIG (reference sequence). CDR3 length: 12 residues. Trimming pared 5 bases from V and 1 base from J, leaving 6 bases between. The CDR3 loop is CAWGQSYNEQFF. CDR3 DNA sequence: TGTGCCTGGGGACAATCCTACAATGAGCAGTTCTTC.

This clonotype was recorded only once. This chain uses TRBV5-4 with TRBJ1-1, with unresolved D. Germline CDR1 and CDR2: SGHNT and YYREEE (reference sequence). CDR3 length equals 14 residues. The V and J ends lost 0 bases and 1 base respectively, with 7 bases between them. Here the CDR3 DNA reads TGTGCCAGCAGCTTGGACAGACAGAACACTGAAGCTTTCTTT. The encoded protein is CASSLDRQNTEAFF.

This clonotype has a handful of counts. V gene TRBV30 combines with J gene TRBJ2-7; 8 bases agree with TRBD2. CDR3 length: 14 amino acids. The J segment lost 3 bases and the V segment lost 0 bases, leaving 4 bases of the junction unmatched. From germline, CDR1 is GTSNPN and CDR2 SVGIG (reference sequence). In nucleotides, the CDR3 is TGTGCCTGGAGTGTACCAGCGGGAGTCTACGAGCAGTACTTC. This gives the protein CAWSVPAGVYEQYF. The whole variable domain, remainder taken from reference TRBV30 and TRBJ2-7, is SQTIHQWPATLVQPVGSPLSLECTVEGTSNPNLYWYRQAAGRGLQLLFYSVGIGQISSEVPQNLSASRPQDRQFILSSKKLLLSDSGFYLCAWSVPAGVYEQYFGPGTRLTVT.

In this sample, this clonotype turned up a few times. The genes are TRBV14 and TRBJ2-1; 15 bases align to TRBD2. With V trimmed by 8 bases and J by 7 bases, 6 bases remained unmatched. This CDR3 has 15 amino acids. In germline, CDR1 is SGHDN, CDR2 FVKESK. The chain's CDR3 is CASRTGLAGGNEQFF. The CDR3 DNA sequence: TGTGCCAGCCGAACAGGACTAGCGGGAGGGAATGAGCAGTTCTTC.

This clonotype was seen repeatedly, ten times or more. This chain joins TRBV7-2 and TRBJ2-7; unclear D gene. V was pared by 6 bases and J by 0 bases, with 9 bases between. The CDR3 extends over 13 amino acids. Looked up from germline, CDR1 is SGHTA and CDR2 is FQGNSA. The chain's CDR3 is CASRDWSSYEQYF. Here the CDR3 DNA reads TGTGCCAGCAGAGACTGGAGCTCCTACGAGCAGTACTTC.

The V gene is TRBV20-1, the J gene TRBJ2-7, with 9 bases identical to TRBD2. This CDR3 region has 13 residues. J lost 6 bases, V lost 3 bases, and 6 bases had no gene match. The germline CDR1 and CDR2 sequences are DFQATT and SNEGSKA (reference sequence). This chain's CDR3 is CSARGAGGFEQYF. CDR3 DNA sequence: TGCAGTGCTAGGGGAGCGGGAGGCTTCGAGCAGTACTTC.

This clonotype was counted ten times or more. This chain connects TRBV5-1 to TRBJ2-1; weak D call: TRBD2 (6 bases). CDR3 length: 15 amino acids. The ends were cut back, 0 bases at V and 8 bases at J, with 15 bases in the middle. Germline V gene lookup returns CDR1 SGHRS and CDR2 YFSETQ. CDR3 DNA sequence: TGCGCCAGCAGCTTGGTAACCGGGGGAATCGATGAGCAGTTCTTC. It encodes CASSLVTGGIDEQFF.

There are a few counts of this clonotype. V usage is TRBV15 and J usage is TRBJ1-6, with 7 bases matching TRBD1. The CDR3 runs to 14 residues. CDR1 and CDR2 from the germline V gene are LNHNV and YYDKDF (reference sequence). The ends lost 4 bases at V and 6 bases at J; junction bases unmatched: 3. The CDR3: CATSTGTANSPLHF. The CDR3 DNA reads TGTGCCACCAGCACCGGGACAGCTAATTCACCCCTCCACTTT.

This clonotype has a count of ten or more. This rearrangement joins TRBV7-2 to TRBJ2-7; TRBD2 aligns across 7 bases. Trimming took 0 bases from V and 3 from J; bases not matched to a gene: 5. Germline V gene data show CDR1 as SGHTA and CDR2 as FQGNSA. The CDR3 contains 15 residues. CDR3 nucleotide sequence: TGTGCCAGCAGCTTAGCGGCTAGCGGTCTCTACGAGCAGTACGTC. This translates into CASSLAASGLYEQYV.

V usage is TRBV5-4 and J usage is TRBJ1-1; a possible D gene is TRBD1 (5 bases). V lost 4 bases to trimming and J lost 0 bases, with 13 bases between them. From germline, CDR1 is SGHNT and CDR2 YYREEE (reference sequence). The CDR3 sequence is 15 residues long. CDR3 protein: CASSPPQGLNTEAFF. The CDR3 DNA sequence: TGTGCCAGCAGCCCCCCGCAGGGCCTGAACACTGAAGCTTTCTTT. The full variable domain, its missing parts supplied by reference TRBV5-4 and TRBJ1-1, is ETGVTQSPTHLIKTRGQQVTLRCSSQSGHNTVSWYQQALGQGPQFIFQYYREEENGRGNFPPRFSGLQFPNYSSELNVNALELDDSALYLCASSPPQGLNTEAFFGQGTRLTVV.

This clonotype has just a few counts. The gene calls are TRBV7-9 and TRBJ2-5, with 14 bases fitting TRBD2. Per the germline V gene, CDR1 is SEHNR and CDR2 is FQNEAQ (reference sequence). V trimming: 5 bases; J trimming: 1 base; junction bases outside the gene matches: 9. CDR3 size: 18 residues. The CDR3 nucleotides are TGTGCCAGCAGCGAACTGACTAGCGGGGGGGTACGCCAAGAGACCCAGTACTTC. Translating it yields CASSELTSGGVRQETQYF. Drawing the rest from reference TRBV7-9 and TRBJ2-5, the complete variable domain is DTGVSQNPRHKITKRGQNVTFRCDPISEHNRLYWYRQTLGQGPEFLTYFQNEAQLEKSRLLSDRFSAERPKGSFSTLEIQRTEQGDSAMYLCASSELTSGGVRQETQYFGPGTRLLVL.

This clonotype is judged medium-sized. The rearrangement joins TRBV7-2 to TRBJ2-3, with TRBD1 matching over 8 bases. There are 14 residues in the CDR3. Germline V gives CDR1 SGHTA, CDR2 FQGNSA. V shed 5 bases and J 1 base; nucleotides not matched to a gene: 2. CDR3 loop: CASSTDRGTDTQYF. The CDR3 nucleotides are TGTGCCAGCAGCACGGACAGGGGCACAGATACGCAGTATTTT.

This clonotype was counted between two and nine times. The chain employs TRBV20-1 and TRBJ2-5, with D perhaps TRBD2 (6 bases). This CDR3 spans 15 amino acids. Between the trimmed V and J ends, which lost 6 bases and 3 bases, there was a span of 20 bases. The germline V gene has CDR1 DFQATT and CDR2 SNEGSKA (reference sequence). CDR3 nucleotides: TGCAGTGCGGGCGGGCGGGGTATAACCAAAGAGACCCAGTACTTC. The encoded protein is CSAGGRGITKETQYF.

The sample holds many counts of this clonotype. The V and J genes are TRBV27 and TRBJ1-5; D uncertain. V was pared by 2 bases and J by 0 bases, with 8 bases between. CDR3 length equals 15 residues. Germline assignment: CDR1 MNHEY and CDR2 SMNVEV (reference sequence). The CDR3 sequence is CASSLRGYSNQPQHF. For the CDR3, the DNA is TGTGCCAGCAGTTTACGGGGATATAGCAATCAGCCCCAGCATTTT.

This clonotype was counted ten times or more. The chain recombines TRBV14 with TRBJ2-1; possible D gene TRBD2, 5 bases. Germline V gene sequence: CDR1 SGHDN, CDR2 FVKESK. The CDR3 has 14 amino acids. Trimming took 4 bases from V and 15 from J, leaving 22 bases between them. The CDR3 bases are TGTGCCAGCAGCCGCCTTCGAGGTAGGACTCCACTGTTCTTC. This translates into CASSRLRGRTPLFF.

This clonotype was found a few times. This chain links TRBV12-3 or TRBV12-4 with TRBJ2-7; possibly TRBD1 or TRBD2 for D (5 bases each). This CDR3 is 15 amino acids long. Trimming took off 6 bases at V and 7 bases at J, with 22 bases between the two ends. The CDR3 bases are TGTGCCAGCAGCCCCCTGGGGACGGGTTCGGGTGAGCAGTACTTC. Amino acid sequence: CASSPLGTGSGEQYF.

The chain combines TRBV7-6 with TRBJ1-1, with D possibly matching TRBD1 (6 bases). CDR1 and CDR2 from the germline V gene are SGHVS and FNYEAQ. V was trimmed by 5 bases and J by 8 bases, leaving 27 bases between them. The CDR3 is made up of 17 amino acids. CDR3 nucleotide sequence: TGTGCCAGCAGCGACGTTTTCGGGGCCCGACAGGCGTTCGAAGCTTTCTTT. It codes for CASSDVFGARQAFEAFF.

Many counts were recorded for this clonotype. The chain uses TRBV7-2 and TRBJ2-3; the D is unclear. The germline CDR1 and CDR2 sequences are SGHTA and FQGNSA. V was trimmed by 3 bases and J by 7 bases, leaving 8 bases between them. This CDR3 has 12 amino acids. Here the CDR3 DNA reads TGTGCCAGCAGCTTCGGCGATTATACGCAGTATTTT. Encoded protein: CASSFGDYTQYF.

This clonotype was recorded many times. This sequence joins TRBV10-2 and TRBJ2-7, with 10 bases aligning to TRBD2. The CDR3 covers 15 residues. Germline CDR1 reads WSHSY; CDR2 reads SAAADI. With 3 bases clipped from V and 2 bases from J, the junction kept 4 bases outside the gene matches. CDR3 nucleotide sequence: TGCGCCAGCAGTGATACCCTAGCGGGAGCCTACGAGCAGTACTTC. It specifies CASSDTLAGAYEQYF.

The sample holds many counts of this clonotype. The rearrangement uses TRBV5-6 and TRBJ1-1, with D possibly being TRBD1 (6 bases). CDR3 size: 16 residues. V was shortened by 4 bases and J by 5 bases, with 21 bases between the two germline ends. Germline V gives CDR1 SGHDT, CDR2 YYEEEE. CDR3 nucleotide sequence: TGTGCCAGCAGCGGGAACGGACAGACTCGAACTACTGAAGCTTTCTTT. Its protein is CASSGNGQTRTTEAFF.

The genes are TRBV9 and TRBJ2-3; 7 bases fit TRBD2. Per the germline V gene, CDR1 is SGDLS and CDR2 is YYNGEE. The CDR3 covers 16 residues. With V trimmed by 1 base and J by 2 bases, 7 bases remained unmatched. The CDR3 region has the DNA TGTGCCAGCAGCGTAATTGGCGGGGGACTCACAGATACGCAGTATTTT. It encodes CASSVIGGGLTDTQYF.

This clonotype appeared many times. The V call is TRBV7-8, the J call TRBJ2-2; no reliable D call. Per the germline V gene, CDR1 is SGHVS and CDR2 is FQNEAQ. The CDR3 consists of 13 residues. With 3 bases removed from V and 8 bases from J, the gap between germline ends came to 10 bases. CDR3 coding DNA: TGTGCCAGCAGCTTTTTGAGCGAGGGGGAGCTGTTTTTT. Protein sequence: CASSFLSEGELFF.

This clonotype was seen repeatedly, ten times or more. This chain connects TRBV28 to TRBJ2-1; 9 nucleotides line up with TRBD2. The CDR3 loop spans 14 amino acids. The V gene's germline CDR1 is MDHEN and CDR2 SYDVKM. The trim removed 8 bases at V and 1 base at J, leaving 3 bases unmatched. In DNA form, the CDR3 reads TGTGCCAGCGGGCGGGAGGGATCCTACAATGAGCAGTTCTTC. Protein sequence: CASGREGSYNEQFF.

This clonotype was found many times. This chain joins TRBV28 and TRBJ1-2, with D unclear. This CDR3 is 15 amino acids long. The V end was cut by 5 bases, the J end by 4 bases, with 17 bases between. From germline, CDR1 is MDHEN and CDR2 SYDVKM. For the CDR3, the DNA is TGTGCCAGCAGTACCCTGTTCGGGGAGGGCTATGGCTACACCTTC. Its translation is CASSTLFGEGYGYTF.